A selection of T cell receptor beta chains follows, all from one sample in a study of T cell responses to AZD1222 COVID-19 vaccine. Profiling relied on immunoSEQ multiplex PCR, and the TCRdb table lists in-frame clones only, not all of them. This sample has around 160,000 clones; around 90% occur once, and the top ten carry 1.3%. Sequencing used peripheral blood, obtained 28 days after the second AZD1222 dose. These receptors came from an adult who received the AZD1222 COVID-19 vaccine. Both conserved end residues are part of each CDR3. Each record gives: J gene, V gene, CDR3 protein.

J gene: TRBJ1-3; V gene: TRBV30; CDR3 protein: CAWSVGRNRVGNTIYF
J gene: TRBJ1-3; V gene: TRBV2; CDR3 protein: CASRLRDRQLFGSGNTIYF
J gene: TRBJ1-2; V gene: TRBV10-2; CDR3 protein: CASSLDREYGYTF
J gene: TRBJ2-7; V gene: TRBV28; CDR3 protein: CASSEMTGAYEQYF
J gene: TRBJ2-7; V gene: TRBV28; CDR3 protein: CASSFKLGLAGALYEQYF
J gene: TRBJ2-7; V gene: TRBV11-2; CDR3 protein: CASSLLDRGGYEQYF
J gene: TRBJ2-1; V gene: TRBV29-1; CDR3 protein: CSVEGLAASSYNEQFF
J gene: TRBJ2-3; V gene: TRBV29-1; CDR3 protein: CSVLGQITDTQYF
J gene: TRBJ2-1; V gene: TRBV2; CDR3 protein: CASSEIRLAGVLSYNEQFF
J gene: TRBJ1-1; V gene: TRBV30; CDR3 protein: CAWSVEDAPNTEAFF
J gene: TRBJ1-1; V gene: TRBV3-1/TRBV3-2; CDR3 protein: CASSHSGYSELSLNTEAFF
J gene: TRBJ1-3; V gene: TRBV28; CDR3 protein: CASSSLPGRSSGNTIYF
J gene: TRBJ1-1; V gene: TRBV13; CDR3 protein: CASSNRGGTEAFF
J gene: TRBJ2-7; V gene: TRBV6-2/TRBV6-3; CDR3 protein: CASSSQAGGRREQYF
J gene: TRBJ1-2; V gene: TRBV10-3; CDR3 protein: CAIRRTEGGGDYGYTF
J gene: TRBJ2-5; V gene: TRBV15; CDR3 protein: CATGVLQETQYF
J gene: TRBJ2-2; V gene: TRBV3-1/TRBV3-2; CDR3 protein: CASSQAVFYTGELFF
J gene: TRBJ2-5; V gene: TRBV21-1; CDR3 protein: CASNVRETQYF
J gene: TRBJ2-7; V gene: TRBV3-1/TRBV3-2; CDR3 protein: CASSQGQGFGGKTYEQYF
J gene: TRBJ2-5; V gene: TRBV30; CDR3 protein: CAWSAGAQETQYF
J gene: TRBJ2-2; V gene: TRBV24-1; CDR3 protein: CATRDRVNTGELFF
J gene: TRBJ1-2; V gene: TRBV12-3/TRBV12-4; CDR3 protein: CASSFGLLYGYTF
J gene: TRBJ2-1; V gene: TRBV4-1; CDR3 protein: CASSQVGAEQFF
J gene: TRBJ1-1; V gene: TRBV6-2/TRBV6-3; CDR3 protein: CASSYTGPRTGEAFF